These 18 T cell receptor beta chains came from one sample sequenced in a study of T cells in Graves' hyperthyroidism and ophthalmopathy. RNA transcripts gave rise to amplified TCR beta CDR3 regions. TCR CDR3 regions were first amplified by RT-PCR with HTBI primers. TCRdb reanalysed the multiplex PCR reads using MiXCR and keeps one entry per CDR3 protein. This table has roughly 290,000 distinct CDR3 sequences, roughly 15% appearing once. Sequenced material: blood. The receptors originated from a woman younger than 45 with Graves' hyperthyroidism that later progressed to Graves' ophthalmopathy.

A few counts support this clonotype. With a much larger clone just one base away, this may be a read error. This chain connects TRBV2 to TRBJ1-1; D remains unclear. Germline V gene sequence: CDR1 SNHLY, CDR2 FYNNEI. This CDR3 comprises 13 residues. V lost 4 bases and J lost 3, with 9 bases in between. In DNA, the CDR3 is TGTGCCAGCAGTGCCGACTTGGACACTGAAGCTTTCTTT. This gives the protein CASSADLDTEAFF.

V gene TRBV11-2 combines with J gene TRBJ1-2; a weak D match, TRBD1 (5 bases). This CDR3 is built from 17 residues. CDR1 is SGHAT, CDR2 FQNNGV, per germline. V was trimmed by 5 bases and J by 4 bases, leaving 23 bases between them. CDR3 region: CASSNPQDSGGSYGYTF. The CDR3 nucleotides read TGTGCCAGCAGCAATCCCCAAGATTCGGGGGGTAGCTATGGCTACACCTTC.

This clonotype was observed a handful of times. The chain joins TRBV4-3 to TRBJ2-6; the D call may be TRBD1 or TRBD2 (5 bases each). The germline V gene encodes CDR1 LGHNA and CDR2 YSLEER. The V gene lost 2 bases and the J gene lost 0 bases, with 14 bases spanning the gap. The CDR3 sequence is 18 residues long. DNA for the CDR3: TGCGCCAGCAGCCAAAATATGGGGACCATCTCTGGGGCCAACGTCCTGACTTTC. As protein: CASSQNMGTISGANVLTF.

This clonotype was seen at least ten times. The chain joins TRBV6-8 to TRBJ2-3; the D gene is possibly TRBD2 (5 bases). V dropped 7 bases and J dropped 0 bases, with 14 bases sitting between them. The germline V gene encodes CDR1 MNHGY and CDR2 SAAAGT. The CDR3 runs to 15 residues. The CDR3 sequence is CASMTGRTSTDTQYF. CDR3 DNA: TGTGCCAGCATGACCGGTCGGACTAGCACAGATACGCAGTATTTT.

This chain connects TRBV5-6 to TRBJ1-6, with D perhaps TRBD1 (5 bases). Deletions cut 6 bases from V and 7 bases from J, with 20 bases between. The CDR3 loop spans 16 amino acids. CDR1 and CDR2 from the germline V gene are SGHDT and YYEEEE. CDR3: CASTHQGGSWNSPLHF. As DNA, the CDR3 is TGTGCCAGCACCCACCAGGGAGGTTCGTGGAATTCACCCCTCCACTTT.

This clonotype was counted ten times or more. The chain recombines TRBV7-9 with TRBJ2-5; D remains ambiguous. This CDR3 has 15 residues. The V end lost 1 base, the J end lost 2 bases, and 11 bases lay between the germline ends. Germline V gene sequence: CDR1 SEHNR, CDR2 FQNEAQ (reference sequence). CDR3 protein: CASSLVWAEQETQYF. The DNA of the CDR3 is TGTGCCAGCAGCTTAGTATGGGCAGAACAAGAGACCCAGTACTTC.

In its sample, this clonotype was seen a few times. The chain combines TRBV4-1 with TRBJ1-5, with D perhaps matching TRBD1 (5 bases). CDR3 length: 14 residues. Germline V gene sequence: CDR1 MGHRA, CDR2 YSYEKL. With 6 bases removed from V and 0 bases from J, the gap between germline ends came to 9 bases. The CDR3 is CASSQGFSNQPQHF. The DNA of the CDR3 is TGCGCCAGCAGTCAGGGTTTTAGCAATCAGCCCCAGCATTTT.

In this sample, this clonotype turned up many times. This chain uses TRBV18 with TRBJ1-3, with 7 bases lining up with TRBD1. The ends lost 2 bases at V and 4 bases at J; junction bases unmatched: 2. Germline CDR1 and CDR2: KGHSH and LQKENI. This CDR3 spans 14 amino acids. CDR3 amino acids: CASSPGTAGNTIYF. CDR3 DNA sequence: TGTGCCAGCTCACCAGGGACAGCCGGAAACACCATATATTTT.

The chain joins TRBV3-1 to TRBJ1-2, with 7 bases aligning to TRBD1. Germline V gives CDR1 LGHDT, CDR2 YNNKEL (reference sequence). The CDR3 is 15 amino acids. The J segment lost 5 bases and the V segment lost 5 bases, leaving 11 bases of the junction unmatched. The chain's CDR3 is CASSSQDRRLYGYTF. The CDR3 coding sequence is TGTGCCAGCAGCTCCCAGGACAGGAGACTGTATGGCTACACCTTC.

The chain recombines TRBV9 with TRBJ2-2; D could derive from TRBD1 or TRBD2 (5 bases each). Trimming stripped 0 bases from V and 6 bases from J, with 9 bases between. The CDR3 has 14 amino acids. The germline V gene encodes CDR1 SGDLS and CDR2 YYNGEE. The CDR3 DNA reads TGTGCCAGCAGCGTAGGAGGGGCAGCCGGGGAGCTGTTTTTT. This codes for CASSVGGAAGELFF.

In this sample, this clonotype turned up many times. The V gene is TRBV18, the J gene TRBJ2-1, with D unclear. Germline assignment: CDR1 KGHSH and CDR2 LQKENI. There are 15 residues in the CDR3. V gave up 0 bases and J gave up 1 base, with 7 bases separating them. CDR3 sequence (DNA): TGTGCCAGCTCACCACCGGGTCGATCCTACAATGAGCAGTTCTTC. Translating gives CASSPPGRSYNEQFF.

As concerns this clonotype: Being one base from a much bigger clone, this may be a read error. The gene calls are TRBV10-3 and TRBJ2-2, with 8 bases aligning to TRBD1. V shed 7 bases, J shed 4 bases, and the junction held 8 bases outside the gene matches. CDR3 size: 15 residues. The germline V gene encodes CDR1 ENHRY and CDR2 SYGVKD. The DNA of the CDR3 is TGTGCCATCAATTACAGGACAGGGAGCACCGGGGAGCTGTTTTTT. Amino acid sequence: CAINYRTGSTGELFF.

This clonotype was observed many times. The genes are TRBV4-2 and TRBJ2-5, with D possibly being TRBD1 (5 bases). The CDR3 totals 15 residues. Germline V gene sequence: CDR1 LGHNA, CDR2 YNFKEQ. V gave up 0 bases and J gave up 5 bases, with 13 bases separating them. CDR3 bases: TGTGCCAGCAGCCAAGAGGCCTTGTCAGGGGAGACCCAGTACTTC. This codes for CASSQEALSGETQYF.

On this clonotype: This may stem from a read error, because a much larger clone lies one nucleotide away. The rearrangement joins TRBV6-2 or TRBV6-3 to TRBJ1-1; TRBD1 matches 7 bases. CDR3 length: 14 residues. V was clipped by 10 bases and J by 4 bases; unmatched bases: 12. Germline values: CDR1 MNHEY, CDR2 SVGEGT. Here the CDR3 DNA reads TGTGCCACACAATCGGGACAGACTCGCACTGAAGCTTTCTTT. Its translation: CATQSGQTRTEAFF.

The V and J genes are TRBV9 and TRBJ1-5; unclear D gene. In germline, CDR1 is SGDLS, CDR2 YYNGEE. The CDR3 is made up of 12 amino acids. V was cut by 0 bases and J by 6 bases, with 4 bases left in between. The CDR3 sequence: CASSVVGQPQHF. The CDR3 nucleotides read TGTGCCAGCAGCGTAGTCGGTCAGCCCCAGCATTTT.

At least ten counts were recorded for this clonotype. In DNA form, the CDR3 reads TGTGCCAGCTCACCAAGCGGCGGGAACGCAGATACGCAGTATTTT. This codes for CASSPSGGNADTQYF. This chain joins TRBV18 and TRBJ2-3; D is possibly TRBD2 (6 bases). The V gene lost 2 bases and the J gene lost 4 bases, with 13 bases spanning the gap. Germline V CDR1 and CDR2: KGHSH, LQKENI. The CDR3 is made up of 15 amino acids. The full variable domain, with the rest looked up from reference TRBV18 and TRBJ2-3, is NAGVMQNPRHLVRRRGQEARLRCSPMKGHSHVYWYRQLPEEGLKFMVYLQKENIIDESGMPKERFSAEFPKEGPSILRIQQVVRGDSAAYFCASSPSGGNADTQYFGPGTRLTVL.

This clonotype was counted at least ten times. The chain carries TRBV5-1 and TRBJ2-2; D is possibly TRBD1 (6 bases). This CDR3 has 16 residues. Germline CDR1 reads SGHRS; CDR2 reads YFSETQ. V gave up 4 bases and J gave up 4 bases, with 17 bases separating them. Written as DNA, the CDR3 is TGCGCCAGCAGCGTAGGACAAACAGGGCCCACCGGGGAGCTGTTTTTT. Encoded protein: CASSVGQTGPTGELFF. The variable domain in full, with the rest retrieved from reference TRBV5-1 and TRBJ2-2, is KAGVTQTPRYLIKTRGQQVTLSCSPISGHRSVSWYQQTPGQGLQFLFEYFSETQRNKGNFPGRFSGRQFSNSRSEMNVSTLELGDSALYLCASSVGQTGPTGELFFGEGSRLTVL.

The chain uses TRBV14 and TRBJ2-2; D not certain. Trimming took 4 bases from V and 2 from J, leaving 8 bases between them. In germline, CDR1 is SGHDN, CDR2 FVKESK. This CDR3 spans 14 amino acids. The CDR3 sequence is CASSRYRNTGELFF. DNA for the CDR3: TGTGCCAGCAGCCGATACAGAAACACCGGGGAGCTGTTTTTT.